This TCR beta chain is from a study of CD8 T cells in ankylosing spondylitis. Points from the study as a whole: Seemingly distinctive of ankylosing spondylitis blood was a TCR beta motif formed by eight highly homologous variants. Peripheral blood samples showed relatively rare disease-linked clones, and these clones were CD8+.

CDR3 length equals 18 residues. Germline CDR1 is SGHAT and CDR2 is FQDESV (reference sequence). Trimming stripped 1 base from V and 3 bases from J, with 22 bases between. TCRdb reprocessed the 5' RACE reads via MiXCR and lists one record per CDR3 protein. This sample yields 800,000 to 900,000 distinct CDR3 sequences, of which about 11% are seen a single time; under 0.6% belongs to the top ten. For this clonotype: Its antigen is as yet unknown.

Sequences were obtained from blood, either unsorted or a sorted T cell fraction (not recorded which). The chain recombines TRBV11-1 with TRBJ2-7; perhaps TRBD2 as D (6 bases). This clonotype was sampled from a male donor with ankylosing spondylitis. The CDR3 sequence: CASSLVGGVLRAGYEQYF. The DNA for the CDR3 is TGTGCCAGCAGCTTAGTCGGCGGAGTTCTCAGAGCGGGCTACGAGCAGTACTTC.